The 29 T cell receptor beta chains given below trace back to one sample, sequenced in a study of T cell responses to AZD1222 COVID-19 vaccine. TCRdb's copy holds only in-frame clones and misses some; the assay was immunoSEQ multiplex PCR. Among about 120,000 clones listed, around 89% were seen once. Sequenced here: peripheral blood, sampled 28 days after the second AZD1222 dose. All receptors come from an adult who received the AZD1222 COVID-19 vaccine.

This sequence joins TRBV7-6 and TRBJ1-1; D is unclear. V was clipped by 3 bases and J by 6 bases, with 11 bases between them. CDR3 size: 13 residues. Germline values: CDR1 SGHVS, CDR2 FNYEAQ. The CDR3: CASSLQTGAEAFF. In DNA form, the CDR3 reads TGTGCCAGCAGCTTGCAAACTGGCGCTGAAGCTTTCTTT.

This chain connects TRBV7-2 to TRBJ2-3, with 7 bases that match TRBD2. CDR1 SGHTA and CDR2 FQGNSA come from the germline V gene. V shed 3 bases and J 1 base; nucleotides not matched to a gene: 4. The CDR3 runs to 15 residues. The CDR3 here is CASSLSGVRTDTQYF. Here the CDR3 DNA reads TGTGCCAGCAGCTTGAGCGGGGTGCGCACAGATACGCAGTATTTT.

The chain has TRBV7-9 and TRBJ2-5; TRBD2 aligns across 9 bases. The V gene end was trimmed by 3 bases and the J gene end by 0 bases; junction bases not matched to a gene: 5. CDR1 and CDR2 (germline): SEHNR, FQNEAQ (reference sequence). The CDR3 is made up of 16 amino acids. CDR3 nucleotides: TGTGCCAGCAGCTTCATTCTAGCGGGAAACCAAGAGACCCAGTACTTC. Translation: CASSFILAGNQETQYF.

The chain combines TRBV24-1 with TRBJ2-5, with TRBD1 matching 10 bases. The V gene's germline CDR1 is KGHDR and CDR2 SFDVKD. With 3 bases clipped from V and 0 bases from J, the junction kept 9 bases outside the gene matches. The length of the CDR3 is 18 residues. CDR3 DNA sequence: TGTGCCACCAGTGATCCGGGACAGGGGACAAATTACCAAGAGACCCAGTACTTC. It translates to CATSDPGQGTNYQETQYF.

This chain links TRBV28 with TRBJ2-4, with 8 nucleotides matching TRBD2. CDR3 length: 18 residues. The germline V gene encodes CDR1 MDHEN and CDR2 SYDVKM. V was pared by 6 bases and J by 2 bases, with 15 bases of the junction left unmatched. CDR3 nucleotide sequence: TGTGCCAGCAGCCCCCGGAGGAGCGGGAGATTGTCCAAAAACATTCAGTACTTC. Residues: CASSPRRSGRLSKNIQYF.

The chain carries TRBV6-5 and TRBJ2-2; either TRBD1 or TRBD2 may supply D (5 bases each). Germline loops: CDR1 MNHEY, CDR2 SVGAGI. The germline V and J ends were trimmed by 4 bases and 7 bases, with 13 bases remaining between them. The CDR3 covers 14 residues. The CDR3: CASSWDRLSGELFF. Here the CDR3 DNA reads TGTGCCAGCAGTTGGGACCGCCTGAGCGGGGAGCTGTTTTTT.

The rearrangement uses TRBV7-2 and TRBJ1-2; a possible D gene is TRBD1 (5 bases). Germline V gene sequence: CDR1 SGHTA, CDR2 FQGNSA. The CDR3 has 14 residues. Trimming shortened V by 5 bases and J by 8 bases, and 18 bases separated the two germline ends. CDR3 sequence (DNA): TGTGCCAGCAGCCGGGGCTCGGGGGGTAGCGGCTACACCTTC. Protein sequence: CASSRGSGGSGYTF.

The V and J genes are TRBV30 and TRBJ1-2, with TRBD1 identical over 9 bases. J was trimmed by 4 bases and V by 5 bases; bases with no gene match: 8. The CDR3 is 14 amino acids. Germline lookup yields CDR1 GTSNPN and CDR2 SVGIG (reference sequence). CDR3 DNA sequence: TGTGCCTGGGACACTACAGGGGGCTCCTATGGCTACACCTTC. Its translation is CAWDTTGGSYGYTF.

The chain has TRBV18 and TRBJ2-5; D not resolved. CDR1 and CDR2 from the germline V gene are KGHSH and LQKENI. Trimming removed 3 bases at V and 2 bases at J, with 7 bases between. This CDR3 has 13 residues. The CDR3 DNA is TGTGCCAGCTCACCCATTAGTCAAGAGACCCAGTACTTC. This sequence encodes CASSPISQETQYF.

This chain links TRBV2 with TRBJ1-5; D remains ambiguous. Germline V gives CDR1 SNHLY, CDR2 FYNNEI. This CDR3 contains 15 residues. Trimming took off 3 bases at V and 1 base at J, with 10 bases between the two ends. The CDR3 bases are TGTGCCAGCAGTGATGCGGGTTTCAGCAATCAGCCCCAGCATTTT. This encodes CASSDAGFSNQPQHF.

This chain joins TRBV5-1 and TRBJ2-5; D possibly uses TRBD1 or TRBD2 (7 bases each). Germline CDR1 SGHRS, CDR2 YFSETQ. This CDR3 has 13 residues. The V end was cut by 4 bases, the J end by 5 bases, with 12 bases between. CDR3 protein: CASSRQGGETQYF. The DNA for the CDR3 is TGCGCCAGCAGCAGACAGGGAGGGGAGACCCAGTACTTC.

The CDR3 DNA reads as TGTGCCAGCAGCCAAGGGGGGGCTAGCGGGAGGGCCAGCACAGATACGCAGTATTTT. Translated: CASSQGGASGRASTDTQYF. The rearrangement uses TRBV7-3 and TRBJ2-3, with 12 bases aligning to TRBD2. Germline V CDR1 and CDR2: SGHTA, FQGTGA. CDR3 length equals 19 residues. J gave up 0 bases and V 5 bases, and 12 bases lay outside the gene matches.

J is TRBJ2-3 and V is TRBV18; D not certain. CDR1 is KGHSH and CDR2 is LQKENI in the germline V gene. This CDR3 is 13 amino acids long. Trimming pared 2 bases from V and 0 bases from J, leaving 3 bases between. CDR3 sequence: CASSPYSTDTQYF. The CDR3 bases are TGTGCCAGCTCACCATACAGCACAGATACGCAGTATTTT.

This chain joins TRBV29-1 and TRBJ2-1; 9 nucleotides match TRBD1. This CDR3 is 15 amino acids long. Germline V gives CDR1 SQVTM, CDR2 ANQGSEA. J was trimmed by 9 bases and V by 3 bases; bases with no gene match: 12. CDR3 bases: TGCAGCGTTGAGCCCCATACCGACAGGGGGTTTGAGCAGTTCTTC. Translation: CSVEPHTDRGFEQFF.

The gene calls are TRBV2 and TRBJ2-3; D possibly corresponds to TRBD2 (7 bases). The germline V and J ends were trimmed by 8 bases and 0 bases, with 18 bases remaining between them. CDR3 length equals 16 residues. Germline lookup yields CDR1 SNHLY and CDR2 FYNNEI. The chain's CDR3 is CASLIPGGPSTDTQYF. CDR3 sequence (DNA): TGTGCCAGCCTTATCCCCGGGGGGCCTAGCACAGATACGCAGTATTTT.

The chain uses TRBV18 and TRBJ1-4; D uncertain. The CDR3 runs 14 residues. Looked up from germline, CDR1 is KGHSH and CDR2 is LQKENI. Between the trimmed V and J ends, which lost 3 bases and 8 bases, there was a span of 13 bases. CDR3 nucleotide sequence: TGTGCCAGCTCACCTACAGCGGCAGGAGAAAAACTGTTTTTT. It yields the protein CASSPTAAGEKLFF.

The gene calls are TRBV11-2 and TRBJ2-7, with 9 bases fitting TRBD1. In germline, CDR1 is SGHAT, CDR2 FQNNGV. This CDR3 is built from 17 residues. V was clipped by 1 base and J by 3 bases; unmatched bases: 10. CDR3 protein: CASSLVGQGNPFYEQYF. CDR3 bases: TGTGCCAGCAGCTTAGTGGGACAGGGAAACCCCTTCTACGAGCAGTACTTC.

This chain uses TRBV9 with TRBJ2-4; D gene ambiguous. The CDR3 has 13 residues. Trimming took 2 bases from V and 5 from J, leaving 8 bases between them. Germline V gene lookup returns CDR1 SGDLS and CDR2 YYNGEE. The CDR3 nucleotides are TGTGCCAGCAGCGTCGCCACCGAAAACATTCAGTACTTC. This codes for CASSVATENIQYF.

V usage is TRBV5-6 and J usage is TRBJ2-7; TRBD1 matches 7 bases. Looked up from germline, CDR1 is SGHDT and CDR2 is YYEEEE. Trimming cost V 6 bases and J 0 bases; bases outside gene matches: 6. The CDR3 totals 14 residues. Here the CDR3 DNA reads TGTGCCAGCACCTTCTGGACAGGCTCCTACGAGCAGTACTTC. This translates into CASTFWTGSYEQYF.

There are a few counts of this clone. CDR3 in amino acids: CASSLADINYGYTF. DNA of the CDR3: TGTGCCAGCAGCTTGGCGGACATTAACTATGGCTACACCTTC. The V gene is TRBV5-4, the J gene TRBJ1-2; the D gene is possibly TRBD1 (5 bases). V was shortened by 0 bases and J by 1 base, with 7 bases between the two germline ends. The CDR3 is made up of 14 amino acids. The germline V gene encodes CDR1 SGHNT and CDR2 YYREEE (reference sequence).

CDR3 in DNA: TGTGCCAGCAGTGCCGGATCTGGGGGGTTCTACGAGCAGTACTTC. This translates into CASSAGSGGFYEQYF. The chain recombines TRBV11-2 with TRBJ2-7, with D perhaps matching TRBD2 (6 bases). V was pared by 6 bases and J by 3 bases, with 18 bases between. Germline V lookup: CDR1 SGHAT, CDR2 FQNNGV. The CDR3 contains 15 residues.

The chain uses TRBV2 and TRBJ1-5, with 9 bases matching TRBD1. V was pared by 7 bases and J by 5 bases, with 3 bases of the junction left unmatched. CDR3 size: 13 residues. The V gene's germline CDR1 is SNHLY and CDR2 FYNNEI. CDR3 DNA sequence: TGTGCCAGCACTTGGGACAGGGATCAGCCCCAGCATTTT. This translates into CASTWDRDQPQHF.

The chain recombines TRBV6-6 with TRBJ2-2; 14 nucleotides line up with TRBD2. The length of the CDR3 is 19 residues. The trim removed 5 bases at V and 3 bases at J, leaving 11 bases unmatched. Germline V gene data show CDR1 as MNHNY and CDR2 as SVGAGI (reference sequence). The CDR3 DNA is TGTGCCAGCAGTCCCCAAGGGGGACTAGCGGGGGATTACACCGGGGAGCTGTTTTTT. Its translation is CASSPQGGLAGDYTGELFF.

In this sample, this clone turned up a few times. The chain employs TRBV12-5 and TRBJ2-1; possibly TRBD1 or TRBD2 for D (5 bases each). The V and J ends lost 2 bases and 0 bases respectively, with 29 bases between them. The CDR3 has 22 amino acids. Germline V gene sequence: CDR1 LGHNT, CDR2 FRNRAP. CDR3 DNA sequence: TGTGCTAGTGGTTTGACCCCTGACGGGGCCCTAATGCTTCGAAGCTCCTACAATGAGCAGTTCTTC. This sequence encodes CASGLTPDGALMLRSSYNEQFF.

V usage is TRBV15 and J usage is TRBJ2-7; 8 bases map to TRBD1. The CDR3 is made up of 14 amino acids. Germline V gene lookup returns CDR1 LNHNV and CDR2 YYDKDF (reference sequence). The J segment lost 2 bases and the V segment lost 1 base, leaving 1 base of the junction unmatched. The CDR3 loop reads CATSRGTGPYEQYF. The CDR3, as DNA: TGTGCCACCAGCAGAGGGACAGGGCCCTACGAGCAGTACTTC.

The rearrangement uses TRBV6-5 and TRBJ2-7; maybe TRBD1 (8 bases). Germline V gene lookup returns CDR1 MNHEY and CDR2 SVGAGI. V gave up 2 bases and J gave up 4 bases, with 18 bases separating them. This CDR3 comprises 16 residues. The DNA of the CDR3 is TGTGCCAGCAGTTACGGCGGGGGACAGGCGCCTTACGAGCAGTACTTC. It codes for CASSYGGGQAPYEQYF.

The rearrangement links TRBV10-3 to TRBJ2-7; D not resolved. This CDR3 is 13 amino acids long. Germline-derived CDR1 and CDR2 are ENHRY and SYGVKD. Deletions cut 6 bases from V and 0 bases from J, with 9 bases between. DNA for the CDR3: TGTGCCATCAGAGGGCGAAGCTCCTACGAGCAGTACTTC. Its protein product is CAIRGRSSYEQYF.

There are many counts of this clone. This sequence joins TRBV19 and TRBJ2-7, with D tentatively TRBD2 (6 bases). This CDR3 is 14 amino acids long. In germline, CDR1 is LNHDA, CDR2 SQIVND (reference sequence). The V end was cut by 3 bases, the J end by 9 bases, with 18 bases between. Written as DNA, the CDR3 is TGTGCCAGTAGTATGACCGGGAGTATGGTATTGCAGTACTTC. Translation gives CASSMTGSMVLQYF.

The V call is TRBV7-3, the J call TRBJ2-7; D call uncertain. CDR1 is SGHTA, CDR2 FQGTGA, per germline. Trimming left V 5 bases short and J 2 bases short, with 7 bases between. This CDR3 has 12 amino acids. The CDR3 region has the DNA TGTGCCAGCAGCCCGACCCCCTACGAGCAGTACTTC. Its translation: CASSPTPYEQYF.